A single T cell receptor beta chain is shown here with its context. The antigen remains unidentified. The data were obtained in a study of shared clonotypes between healthy human individuals. TCRdb keeps only in-frame clones here, not all; method: immunoSEQ multiplex PCR. Of around 940,000 clones listed, more than 75% were seen once; the top ten hold over 1.3%. V was shortened by 1 base and J by 7 bases, with 14 bases between the two germline ends. The CDR3 totals 14 residues. The germline gives CDR1 SNHLY, CDR2 FYNNEI. Overall study results and limits: Generation of non-shared clonotypes was less probable than generation of clonotypes shared by all four donors. Researchers found naive subsets generally carried larger estimated richness than memory subsets.

The sequence derives from a man between 18 and 29 years old in good health. Material for sequencing was memory CD4+ T cells sorted from blood. Subset here: CD45RA-negative fraction. The rearrangement uses TRBV2 and TRBJ2-7; TRBD1 is a possible D gene (5 bases). The CDR3 spells CASSEVIRVGEQYF. Here the CDR3 DNA reads TGTGCCAGCAGTGAAGTTATCAGGGTTGGAGAGCAGTACTTC.